The 12 T cell receptor beta chains in this list originate from one sample, sequenced in a study of T cell repertoires in cytomegalovirus infection. One entry per CDR3 protein, called by TCRdb with MiXCR from the reads. The data contain around 740,000 distinct CDR3 sequences, roughly a third of them seen just once; the ten biggest clones take up 2.8%. The sequencing sample was made of PBMCs. Receptor source: a human donor in good health (CMV status not recorded). Some clones in this sample may be carry-over from other donors' samples.

The chain links TRBV12-3 or TRBV12-4 to TRBJ1-2; no definite D call. V lost 4 bases and J lost 4, with 10 bases in between. This CDR3 is 13 amino acids long. The CDR3 region has the DNA TGTGCCAGCAGTTCCCCTACGGGCTATGGCTACACCTTC. Translated: CASSSPTGYGYTF.

Worth noting for this clonotype: Without the conserved terminal phenylalanine or tryptophan, this CDR3 likely stems from a read error. Because the CDR3's place on the DNA is in doubt, the DNA is left out and the CDR3 is given as listed by TCRdb. V gene TRBV28 combines with J gene TRBJ1-1; TRBD1 was called by the table and not checked on the DNA. The length of the CDR3 is 14 amino acids, counting both ends. CDR1 is MDHEN and CDR2 is SYDVKM in the germline V gene. The CDR3 here is CASSLTQGRTESFL.

This chain links TRBV12-3 or TRBV12-4 with TRBJ2-7; D is unclear. The CDR3 has 13 residues. Trimming removed 3 bases at V and 2 bases at J, with 8 bases between. The CDR3 DNA follows: TGTGCCAGCAGTTTTCTGCCAACCTACGAGCAGTACTTC. This gives the protein CASSFLPTYEQYF.

This chain joins TRBV29-1 and TRBJ2-7; D unresolved. This CDR3 is 12 amino acids long. V was shortened by 4 bases and J by 0 bases, with 7 bases between the two germline ends. CDR1 is SQVTM and CDR2 is ANQGSEA in the germline V gene. This CDR3 is CSVAASSYEQYF. CDR3 bases: TGCAGCGTTGCGGCTAGCTCCTACGAGCAGTACTTC.

Ten or more counts support this clonotype. This rearrangement joins TRBV7-3 to TRBJ2-2; possibly TRBD1 for D (6 bases). CDR1 SGHTA and CDR2 FQGTGA come from the germline V gene. V was shortened by 6 bases and J by 4 bases, with 12 bases between the two germline ends. The CDR3 is made up of 14 amino acids. The CDR3 nucleotides are TGTGCCAGCAGTATAGGGGGTAGCACCGGGGAGCTGTTTTTT. Amino acids: CASSIGGSTGELFF.

This clonotype was counted between two and nine times. This chain uses TRBV12-3 or TRBV12-4 with TRBJ2-7; 10 bases match TRBD2. The CDR3 has 15 amino acids. Trimming removed 2 bases from V and 7 bases from J; junction bases left unmatched: 8. The CDR3 DNA reads TGTGCCAGCAGTTTACTAGCGGGAGCCCCGGGGGAGCAGTACTTC. It codes for CASSLLAGAPGEQYF.

This clonotype was picked up many times. V and J are TRBV7-8 and TRBJ1-3; TRBD1 might be the D (5 bases). Germline CDR1 is SGHVS and CDR2 is FQNEAQ. V gave up 8 bases and J gave up 1 base, with 12 bases separating them. The CDR3 length is 14 residues. The DNA of the CDR3 is TGTGCCAGCCGATACTCAGGGTCTGGAAACACCATATATTTT. Its protein is CASRYSGSGNTIYF. Using reference TRBV7-8 and TRBJ1-3 for the parts outside the CDR3, the full variable domain is GAGVSQSPRYKVAKRGQDVALRCDPISGHVSLFWYQQALGQGPEFLTYFQNEAQLDKSGLPSDRFFAERPEGSVSTLKIQRTQQEDSAVYLCASRYSGSGNTIYFGEGSWLTVV.

This clonotype was recorded a few times. The chain recombines TRBV19 with TRBJ1-6; D gene unclear. This CDR3 is 14 amino acids long. V was clipped by 6 bases and J by 9 bases, with 15 bases between them. The germline V gene encodes CDR1 LNHDA and CDR2 SQIVND (reference sequence). CDR3 nucleotides: TGTGCCAGTAGCGACCGTCTCGGTCCTTCACCCCTCCACTTT. Translated, it gives CASSDRLGPSPLHF.

V is TRBV6-5 and J is TRBJ2-7, with a tentative D call TRBD1 (5 bases). Germline loops: CDR1 MNHEY, CDR2 SVGAGI. Trimming took 4 bases from V and 4 from J, leaving 11 bases between them. The CDR3 loop spans 13 amino acids. The CDR3 DNA is TGTGCCAGCAGTTGGCAGGGCAAGTACGAGCAGTACTTC. Translating it yields CASSWQGKYEQYF.

This clonotype was seen a few times. This rearrangement joins TRBV11-2 to TRBJ2-7; 7 nucleotides match TRBD1. V was clipped by 5 bases and J by 3 bases; unmatched bases: 7. The CDR3 loop spans 14 amino acids. CDR1 and CDR2 (germline): SGHAT, FQNNGV. CDR3 nucleotide sequence: TGTGCCAGCAGCCCGGGACAGTACAACTACGAGCAGTACTTC. This encodes CASSPGQYNYEQYF.

CDR3 sequence reads: CATSYSNPSTGELFF. The CDR3 region has the DNA TGTGCCACCAGTTACAGTAACCCGAGCACCGGGGAGCTGTTTTTT. This chain joins TRBV24-1 and TRBJ2-2, with unresolved D. Germline V CDR1 and CDR2: KGHDR, SFDVKD. V shed 6 bases and J shed 4 bases, with 14 bases lying between them. The length of the CDR3 is 15 residues.

This clonotype occurred a few times. The genes are TRBV20-1 and TRBJ2-5; 9 bases are a match to TRBD1. Germline V gives CDR1 DFQATT, CDR2 SNEGSKA (reference sequence). Trimming cost V 0 bases and J 5 bases; bases outside gene matches: 7. The CDR3 totals 15 residues. DNA of the CDR3: TGCAGTGCTAGAGATACAGGGGGCAGGATCGAGACCCAGTACTTC. Translated, it gives CSARDTGGRIETQYF.